The 14 T cell receptor beta chains given below trace back to one sample, sequenced in a study of cytomegalovirus exposure and HLA in healthy donors. Vbeta (60) and Jbeta (13) primers were used in the PCR. Here immunoSEQ multiplex PCR was the method, and the copy in TCRdb shows in-frame clones only, minus some. The table lists roughly 120,000 clones, less than 90% of them singletons. The sample taken for sequencing was PBMCs. Every receptor here comes from a man aged 45-60 years in good health and CMV-seronegative.

This chain joins TRBV10-3 and TRBJ1-1; TRBD1 agrees at 7 bases. This CDR3 comprises 17 residues. J was trimmed by 2 bases and V by 3 bases; bases with no gene match: 12. Germline CDR1 and CDR2: ENHRY and SYGVKD. CDR3 region: CAISDADRDSFNTEAFF. The CDR3 DNA sequence: TGTGCCATCAGTGATGCCGACCGGGACAGCTTTAACACTGAAGCTTTCTTT.

The count of this clone is one. The chain uses TRBV29-1 and TRBJ2-7, with TRBD1 as a possible D gene (6 bases). The CDR3 extends over 14 amino acids. V shed 3 bases and J shed 6 bases, with 18 bases lying between them. The V gene's germline CDR1 is SQVTM and CDR2 ANQGSEA. CDR3 protein: CSVEETGSGFEQYF. CDR3 bases: TGCAGCGTTGAGGAAACAGGGTCAGGTTTCGAGCAGTACTTC.

The V call is TRBV28, the J call TRBJ1-2; D is perhaps TRBD1 (5 bases). Germline V CDR1 and CDR2: MDHEN, SYDVKM. The CDR3 runs 11 residues. V shed 7 bases and J shed 8 bases, with 11 bases lying between them. The CDR3 region is CASTPGGGYTF. CDR3 DNA sequence: TGTGCCAGCACTCCGGGGGGAGGCTACACCTTC.

Here the CDR3 reads CASRETGGSTEAFF. Here the CDR3 DNA reads TGCGCCAGCAGGGAGACAGGGGGCTCTACTGAAGCTTTCTTT. This chain connects TRBV5-1 to TRBJ1-1; 10 nucleotides match TRBD1. CDR1 and CDR2 (germline): SGHRS, YFSETQ. J gave up 5 bases and V 5 bases, and 6 bases lay outside the gene matches. The length of the CDR3 is 14 residues.

V and J are TRBV6-1 and TRBJ2-7; 7 bases are a match to TRBD2. CDR1 MNHNS and CDR2 SASEGT come from the germline V gene. This CDR3 is built from 15 residues. The trim removed 1 base at V and 3 bases at J, leaving 6 bases unmatched. The CDR3 is CASSEVVGGGYEQYF. CDR3 bases: TGTGCCAGCAGTGAAGTGGTGGGGGGGGGCTACGAGCAGTACTTC.

This clone was seen more than once but under ten times. The rearrangement joins TRBV4-1 to TRBJ2-2; tentative D call: TRBD1 (6 bases). V lost 0 bases to trimming and J lost 1 base, with 9 bases between them. The CDR3 extends over 16 amino acids. Germline values: CDR1 MGHRA, CDR2 YSYEKL. The CDR3, as DNA: TGCGCCAGCAGCCAAGAGGGCAGGGGGAACACCGGGGAGCTGTTTTTT. It encodes CASSQEGRGNTGELFF.

The genes are TRBV5-6 and TRBJ1-6; D remains unclear. This CDR3 spans 13 amino acids. Germline V CDR1 and CDR2: SGHDT, YYEEEE. V lost 1 base and J lost 8, with 7 bases in between. CDR3 region: CASSLSSDSPLHF. The CDR3 region has the DNA TGTGCCAGCAGCTTGTCGTCGGATTCACCCCTCCACTTT.

This clone was observed a handful of times. The rearrangement links TRBV28 to TRBJ1-4; D unclear. The length of the CDR3 is 15 residues. V shed 5 bases and J shed 0 bases, with 10 bases lying between them. Germline V lookup: CDR1 MDHEN, CDR2 SYDVKM. Written as DNA, the CDR3 is TGTGCCAGCAGTATCAACGGTGCAACTAATGAAAAACTGTTTTTT. This gives the protein CASSINGATNEKLFF.

This chain links TRBV7-8 with TRBJ1-1, with D possibly matching TRBD1 (5 bases). V shed 4 bases and J shed 0 bases, with 15 bases lying between them. Germline V gene sequence: CDR1 SGHVS, CDR2 FQNEAQ. The CDR3 runs 16 residues. CDR3 sequence: CASSYRTSTMNTEAFF. The CDR3 nucleotides are TGTGCCAGCAGCTACCGGACAAGTACGATGAACACTGAAGCTTTCTTT.

This clone was seen once. This chain uses TRBV13 with TRBJ2-7; D is unresolved. V gave up 2 bases and J gave up 4 bases, with 9 bases separating them. There are 13 residues in the CDR3. Germline V gene sequence: CDR1 PRHDT, CDR2 FYEKMQ (reference sequence). CDR3 residues: CASSLSPLYEQYF. In nucleotides, the CDR3 is TGTGCCAGCAGCTTAAGCCCCTTATACGAGCAGTACTTC.

As to this clone: One end of the junction varies from germline; a read error may be responsible. This rearrangement joins TRBV20-1 to TRBJ2-7, with D uncertain. Per the germline V gene, CDR1 is DFQATT and CDR2 is SNEGSKA (reference sequence). The CDR3 is 8 residues long. CDR3 DNA: TGCAGTGCCCCGGTGTTCCCCTTC. Translated: CSAPVFPF.

V gene TRBV5-1 combines with J gene TRBJ2-7, with TRBD2 matching 10 bases. Looked up from germline, CDR1 is SGHRS and CDR2 is YFSETQ. The CDR3 contains 14 residues. Trimming took 0 bases from V and 6 from J; bases not matched to a gene: 3. Written as DNA, the CDR3 is TGCGCCAGCAGCTTGGCTCTAGCGGGAGTCGAGCAGTACTTC. Translated: CASSLALAGVEQYF.

The chain has TRBV5-5 and TRBJ1-5, with D unresolved. CDR3 length: 13 residues. Germline-derived CDR1 and CDR2 are SGHKS and YYEKEE (reference sequence). V lost 0 bases, J lost 7 bases, and 8 bases lay in between. The CDR3 region has the DNA TGTGCCAGCAGCTTGGGCAGGTTGCAGCCCCAGCATTTT. It specifies CASSLGRLQPQHF.

The rearrangement links TRBV28 to TRBJ1-6; D possibly corresponds to TRBD1 (6 bases). Trimming shortened V by 2 bases and J by 9 bases, and 14 bases separated the two germline ends. Germline CDR1 and CDR2: MDHEN and SYDVKM. The CDR3 extends over 15 amino acids. The CDR3 spells CASSLGQGYGSPLHF. CDR3 nucleotides: TGTGCCAGCAGTTTAGGGCAGGGGTATGGTTCACCCCTCCACTTT.